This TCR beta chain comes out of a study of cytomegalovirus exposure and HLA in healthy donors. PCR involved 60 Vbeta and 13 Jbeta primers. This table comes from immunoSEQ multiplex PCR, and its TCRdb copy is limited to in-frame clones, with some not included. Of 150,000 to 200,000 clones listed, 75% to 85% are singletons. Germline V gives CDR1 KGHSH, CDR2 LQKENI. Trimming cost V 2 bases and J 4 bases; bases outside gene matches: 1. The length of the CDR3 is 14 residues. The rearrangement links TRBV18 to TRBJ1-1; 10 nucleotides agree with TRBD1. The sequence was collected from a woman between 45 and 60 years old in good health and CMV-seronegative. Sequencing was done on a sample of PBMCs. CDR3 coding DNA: TGTGCCAGCTCACCAGACAGGGGGCGCACTGAAGCTTTCTTT. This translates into CASSPDRGRTEAFF.